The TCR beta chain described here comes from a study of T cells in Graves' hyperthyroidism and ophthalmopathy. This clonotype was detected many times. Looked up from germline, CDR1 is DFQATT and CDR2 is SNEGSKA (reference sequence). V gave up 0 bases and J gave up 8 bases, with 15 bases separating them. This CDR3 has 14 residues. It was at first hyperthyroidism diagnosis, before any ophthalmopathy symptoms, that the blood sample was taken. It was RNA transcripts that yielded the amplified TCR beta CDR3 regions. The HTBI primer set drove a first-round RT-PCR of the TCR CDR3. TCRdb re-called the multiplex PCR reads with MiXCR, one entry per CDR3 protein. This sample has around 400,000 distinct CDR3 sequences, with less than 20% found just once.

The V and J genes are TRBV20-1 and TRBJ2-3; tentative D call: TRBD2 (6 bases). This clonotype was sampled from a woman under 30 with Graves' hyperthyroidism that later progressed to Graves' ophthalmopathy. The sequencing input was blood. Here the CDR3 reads CSARDLLAPLTQYF. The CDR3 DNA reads TGCAGTGCTAGAGATCTCCTAGCGCCACTTACGCAGTATTTT.